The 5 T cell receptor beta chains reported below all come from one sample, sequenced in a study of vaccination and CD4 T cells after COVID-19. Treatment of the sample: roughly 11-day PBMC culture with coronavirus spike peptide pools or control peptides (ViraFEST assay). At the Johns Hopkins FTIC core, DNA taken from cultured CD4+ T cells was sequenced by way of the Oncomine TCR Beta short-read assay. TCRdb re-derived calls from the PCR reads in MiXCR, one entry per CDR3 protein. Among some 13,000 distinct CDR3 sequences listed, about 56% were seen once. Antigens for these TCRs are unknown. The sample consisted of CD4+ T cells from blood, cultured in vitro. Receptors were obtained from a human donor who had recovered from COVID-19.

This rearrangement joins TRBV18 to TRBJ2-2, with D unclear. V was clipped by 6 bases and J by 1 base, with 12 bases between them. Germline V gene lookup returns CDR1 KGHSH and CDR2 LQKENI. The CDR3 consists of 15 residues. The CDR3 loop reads CASSGRSGNTGELFF. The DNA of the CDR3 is TGTGCCAGCTCTGGACGCAGTGGGAACACCGGGGAGCTGTTTTTT. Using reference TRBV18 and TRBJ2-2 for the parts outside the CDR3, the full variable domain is NAGVMQNPRHLVRRRGQEARLRCSPMKGHSHVYWYRQLPEEGLKFMVYLQKENIIDESGMPKERFSAEFPKEGPSILRIQQVVRGDSAAYFCASSGRSGNTGELFFGEGSRLTVL.

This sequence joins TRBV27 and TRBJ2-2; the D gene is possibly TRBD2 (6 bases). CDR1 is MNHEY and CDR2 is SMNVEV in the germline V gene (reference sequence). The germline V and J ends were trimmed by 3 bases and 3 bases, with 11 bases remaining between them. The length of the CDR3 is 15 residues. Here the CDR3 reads CASSLSSGYTGELFF. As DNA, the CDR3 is TGTGCCAGCAGTTTGAGTAGCGGCTACACCGGGGAGCTGTTTTTT.

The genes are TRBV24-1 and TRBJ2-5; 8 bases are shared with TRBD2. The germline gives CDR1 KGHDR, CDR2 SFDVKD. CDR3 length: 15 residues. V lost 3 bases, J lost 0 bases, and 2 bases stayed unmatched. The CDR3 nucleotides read TGTGCCACCAGTGATCCTAGCGGGTACCAAGAGACCCAGTACTTC. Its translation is CATSDPSGYQETQYF.

The CDR3 sequence: CASSPRPTDTQYF. The CDR3 DNA reads as TGTGCCAGCAGTCCTCGCCCCACAGATACGCAGTATTTT. This chain connects TRBV28 to TRBJ2-3; no clear D. Trimming stripped 5 bases from V and 2 bases from J, with 8 bases between. Germline V gene data show CDR1 as MDHEN and CDR2 as SYDVKM. The CDR3 contains 13 residues. Full variable domain (outside the CDR3, taken from reference TRBV28 and TRBJ2-3): DVKVTQSSRYLVKRTGEKVFLECVQDMDHENMFWYRQDPGLGLRLIYFSYDVKMKEKGDIPEGYSVSREKKERFSLILESASTNQTSMYLCASSPRPTDTQYFGPGTRLTVL.

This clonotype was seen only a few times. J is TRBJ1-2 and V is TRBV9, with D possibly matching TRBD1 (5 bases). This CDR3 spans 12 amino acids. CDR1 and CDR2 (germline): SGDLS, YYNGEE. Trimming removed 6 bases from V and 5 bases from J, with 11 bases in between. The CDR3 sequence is CASNRGLYGYTF. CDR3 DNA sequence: TGTGCCAGCAATAGGGGACTATATGGCTACACCTTC.